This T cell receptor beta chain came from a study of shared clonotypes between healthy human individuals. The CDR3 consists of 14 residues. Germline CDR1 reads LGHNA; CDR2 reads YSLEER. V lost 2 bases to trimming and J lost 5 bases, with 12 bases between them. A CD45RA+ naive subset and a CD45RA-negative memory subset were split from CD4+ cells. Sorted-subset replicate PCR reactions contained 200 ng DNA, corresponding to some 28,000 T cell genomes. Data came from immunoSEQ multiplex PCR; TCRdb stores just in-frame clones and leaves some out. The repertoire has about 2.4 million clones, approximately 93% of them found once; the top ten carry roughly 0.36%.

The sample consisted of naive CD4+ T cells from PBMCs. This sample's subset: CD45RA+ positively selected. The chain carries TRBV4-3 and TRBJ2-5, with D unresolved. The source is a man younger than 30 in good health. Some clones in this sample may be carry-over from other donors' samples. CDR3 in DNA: TGCGCCAGCAGCCAACTTGACTGGTCCGAGACCCAGTACTTC. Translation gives CASSQLDWSETQYF.